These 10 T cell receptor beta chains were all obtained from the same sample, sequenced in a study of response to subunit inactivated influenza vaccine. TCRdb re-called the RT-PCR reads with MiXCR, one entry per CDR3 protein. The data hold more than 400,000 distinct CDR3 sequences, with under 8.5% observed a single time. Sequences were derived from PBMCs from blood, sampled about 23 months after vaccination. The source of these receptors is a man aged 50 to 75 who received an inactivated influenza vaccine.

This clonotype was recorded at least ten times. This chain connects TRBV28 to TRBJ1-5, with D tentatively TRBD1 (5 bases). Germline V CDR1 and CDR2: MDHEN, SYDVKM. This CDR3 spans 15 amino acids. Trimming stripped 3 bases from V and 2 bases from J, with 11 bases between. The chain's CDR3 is CASSLLQERNQPQHF. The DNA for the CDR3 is TGTGCCAGCAGTTTGTTACAGGAACGCAATCAGCCCCAGCATTTT.

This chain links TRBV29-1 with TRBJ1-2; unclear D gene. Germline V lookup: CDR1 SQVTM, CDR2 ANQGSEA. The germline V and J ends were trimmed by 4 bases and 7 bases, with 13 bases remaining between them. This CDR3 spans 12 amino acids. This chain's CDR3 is CSVGDTGGGYTF. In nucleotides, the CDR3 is TGCAGCGTTGGAGACACTGGCGGTGGCTACACCTTC.

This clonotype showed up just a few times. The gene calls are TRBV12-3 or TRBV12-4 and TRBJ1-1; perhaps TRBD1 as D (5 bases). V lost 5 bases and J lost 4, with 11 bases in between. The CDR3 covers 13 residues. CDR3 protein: CASSVGTTTEAFF. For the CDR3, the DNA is TGTGCCAGCAGTGTAGGGACGACCACTGAAGCTTTCTTT.

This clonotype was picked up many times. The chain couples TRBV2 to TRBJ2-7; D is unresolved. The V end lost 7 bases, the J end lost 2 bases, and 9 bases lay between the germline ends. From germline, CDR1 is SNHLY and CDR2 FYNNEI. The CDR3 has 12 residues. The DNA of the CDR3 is TGTGCCAGCACCCTGTTGACCTACGAGCAGTACTTC. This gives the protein CASTLLTYEQYF. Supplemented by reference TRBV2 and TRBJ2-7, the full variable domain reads EPEVTQTPSHQVTQMGQEVILRCVPISNHLYFYWYRQILGQKVEFLVSFYNNEISEKSEIFDDQFSVERPDGSNFTLKIRSTKLEDSAMYFCASTLLTYEQYFGPGTRLTVT.

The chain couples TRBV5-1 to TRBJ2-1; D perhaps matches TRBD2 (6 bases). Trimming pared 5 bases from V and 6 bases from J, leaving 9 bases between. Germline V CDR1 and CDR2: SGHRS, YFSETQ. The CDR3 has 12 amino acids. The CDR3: CASRTGGNEQFF. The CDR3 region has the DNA TGCGCCAGCAGAACCGGGGGCAATGAGCAGTTCTTC.

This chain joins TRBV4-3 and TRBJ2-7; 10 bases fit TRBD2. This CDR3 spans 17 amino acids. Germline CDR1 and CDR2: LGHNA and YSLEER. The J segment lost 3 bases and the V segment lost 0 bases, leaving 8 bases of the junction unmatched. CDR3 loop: CASSQDVQREGLYEQYF. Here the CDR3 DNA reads TGCGCCAGCAGCCAAGATGTCCAGCGGGAGGGCCTCTACGAGCAGTACTTC.

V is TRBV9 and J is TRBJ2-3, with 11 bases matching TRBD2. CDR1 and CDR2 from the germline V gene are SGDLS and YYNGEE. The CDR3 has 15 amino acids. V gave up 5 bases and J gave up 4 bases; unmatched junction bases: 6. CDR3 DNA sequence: TGTGCCAGCAGTAATAGCGGGAGGGCGGCAGATACGCAGTATTTT. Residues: CASSNSGRAADTQYF. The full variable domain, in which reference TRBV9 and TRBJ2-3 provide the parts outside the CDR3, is DSGVTQTPKHLITATGQRVTLRCSPRSGDLSVYWYQQSLDQGLQFLIQYYNGEERAKGNILERFSAQQFPDLHSELNLSSLELGDSALYFCASSNSGRAADTQYFGPGTRLTVL.

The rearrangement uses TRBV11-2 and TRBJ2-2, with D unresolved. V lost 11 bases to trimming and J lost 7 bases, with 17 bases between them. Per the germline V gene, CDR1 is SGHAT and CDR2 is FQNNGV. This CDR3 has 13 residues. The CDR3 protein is CAATKSVHGELFF. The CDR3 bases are TGTGCCGCGACAAAAAGCGTTCACGGGGAGCTGTTTTTT.

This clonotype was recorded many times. CDR3 protein: CASSLVPTGAYEQYF. CDR3 sequence (DNA): TGTGCCAGCAGCTTAGTCCCGACAGGGGCGTACGAGCAGTACTTC. The rearrangement links TRBV11-2 to TRBJ2-7; 8 positions match TRBD1. The CDR3 spans 15 residues. J lost 4 bases, V lost 1 base, and 6 bases had no gene match. In germline, CDR1 is SGHAT, CDR2 FQNNGV.

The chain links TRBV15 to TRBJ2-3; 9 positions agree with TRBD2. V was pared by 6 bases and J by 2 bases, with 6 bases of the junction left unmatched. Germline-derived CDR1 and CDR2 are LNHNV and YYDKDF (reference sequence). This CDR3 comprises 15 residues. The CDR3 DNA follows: TGTGCCACCAGTAAAAGCGGGAGGTCCACAGATACGCAGTATTTT. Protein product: CATSKSGRSTDTQYF.